The clone carrying this T cell receptor beta chain was observed at least ten times. TCR beta CDR3 regions were amplified from RNA transcripts. When the TCR CDR3 underwent first-round RT-PCR, the HTBI primer set was used. TCRdb used MiXCR to reprocess the multiplex PCR reads, holding one entry per CDR3 protein. This sample yields 500,000 to 750,000 distinct CDR3 sequences, of which about 15% are seen a single time; 6.5% to 8% belongs to the top ten. The data stem from a study of T cells in Graves' hyperthyroidism and ophthalmopathy. About the research overall: The authors collected peripheral blood at initial diagnosis, before any treatment.

Trimming at V came to 6 bases and at J to 6 bases, leaving 4 bases not matched to a gene. Germline CDR1 is SNHLY and CDR2 is FYNNEI. The CDR3 runs 14 residues. The chain has TRBV2 and TRBJ1-5, with 11 bases matching TRBD1. The sample was blood. The TCR comes from a woman aged 30 to 39 with Graves' hyperthyroidism. The chain's CDR3 is CASSGQGARQPQHF. The CDR3 DNA is TGTGCCAGCAGCGGACAGGGGGCGCGTCAGCCCCAGCATTTT.